This T cell receptor (beta chain) was obtained from a study of T cells after yellow fever vaccination. Study observations and caveats: The booster saw the reappearance of most primary-vaccination clones (around 96% CD4, around 88% CD8). Just a small share of clonotypes turned up in the CD4 compartment as well as the CD8 compartment.

Template switching with 5'RACE generated the TCR cDNA and added a universal primer site and UMIs. One entry per CDR3 protein results from TCRdb running MiXCR on the 5' RACE reads. The sample carries 500,000 to 650,000 distinct CDR3 sequences, less than 15% recorded once. Notes on this clonotype: Its antigen is still unknown.

The source is a man aged 25 to 40 who received the YFV17D yellow fever vaccine. The specimen comprised PBMCs, sampled on the day of the yellow fever booster vaccination.

The CDR3 bases are TGTGCCAGCAGTTTTGGGGGGGCCGGTTTCTACAATGAGCAGTTCTTC. It is translated as CASSFGGAGFYNEQFF. The chain recombines TRBV12-3 or TRBV12-4 with TRBJ2-1; the D gene is possibly TRBD2 (7 bases). The CDR3 extends over 16 amino acids. The V end was cut by 3 bases, the J end by 3 bases, with 15 bases between.